The 15 T cell receptor beta chains reported below all come from one sample, sequenced in a study of blood T cell repertoires in COVID-19 (TCRdb year 2020). Library preparation was by the immunoSEQ multiplex PCR assay. This immuneACCESS table, as held by TCRdb, lists in-frame sequences with V and J called but not all clones. Of the missing ones, under half trace to an unresolved V gene in checked studies; the others have no known cause. The sample data list 80,000 to 100,000 clones, and approximately 80% of these were observed just once. The biggest ten clones account for around a fifth of the sample. The source material was peripheral blood. These receptors were collected from a human donor in a cohort sampled during active COVID-19.

In nucleotides, the CDR3 is TGTGCCAGCAGTCGCGGACTGAGCAATCAGCCCCAGCATTTT. Protein product: CASSRGLSNQPQHF. The chain links TRBV6-6 to TRBJ1-5, with unresolved D. Trimming left V 5 bases short and J 1 base short, with 9 bases between. CDR1 is MNHNY and CDR2 is SVGAGI in the germline V gene (reference sequence). The CDR3 has 14 amino acids.

The rearrangement links TRBV2 to TRBJ1-3, with no clear D. The CDR3 is made up of 15 amino acids. Trimming shortened V by 6 bases and J by 2 bases, and 14 bases separated the two germline ends. Germline V gene lookup returns CDR1 SNHLY and CDR2 FYNNEI. As DNA, the CDR3 is TGTGCCAGCAGACGAGAGGGCGGTGCTGGAAACACCATATATTTT. This sequence encodes CASRREGGAGNTIYF.

The V and J genes are TRBV18 and TRBJ1-2; the D gene is possibly TRBD1 (5 bases). The V end lost 5 bases, the J end lost 3 bases, and 10 bases lay between the germline ends. The CDR3 spans 13 residues. From germline, CDR1 is KGHSH and CDR2 LQKENI. The CDR3 DNA reads as TGTGCCAGCTCAGGCGGGACCGACTATGGCTACACCTTC. Its protein product is CASSGGTDYGYTF. The full variable domain, its missing parts supplied by reference TRBV18 and TRBJ1-2, is NAGVMQNPRHLVRRRGQEARLRCSPMKGHSHVYWYRQLPEEGLKFMVYLQKENIIDESGMPKERFSAEFPKEGPSILRIQQVVRGDSAAYFCASSGGTDYGYTFGSGTRLTVV.

The chain uses TRBV4-2 and TRBJ2-5; 8 nucleotides match TRBD2. CDR3 length equals 15 residues. Trimming removed 0 bases from V and 5 bases from J; junction bases left unmatched: 5. Germline loops: CDR1 LGHNA, CDR2 YNFKEQ. The DNA of the CDR3 is TGTGCCAGCAGCCAAGATCGCGGGAGGTGGGAGACCCAGTACTTC. Its protein is CASSQDRGRWETQYF.

The V gene is TRBV19, the J gene TRBJ1-2, with 7 bases lining up with TRBD1. This CDR3 comprises 14 residues. Germline assignment: CDR1 LNHDA and CDR2 SQIVND (reference sequence). V was clipped by 6 bases and J by 3 bases; unmatched bases: 7. The CDR3 sequence: CASSLPGTDYGYTF. CDR3 coding DNA: TGTGCCAGTAGCCTTCCAGGGACAGACTATGGCTACACCTTC.

The gene calls are TRBV7-2 and TRBJ2-2, with unresolved D. Germline CDR1 is SGHTA and CDR2 is FQGNSA. The CDR3 sequence is 16 residues long. V shed 7 bases and J shed 0 bases, with 15 bases lying between them. The chain's CDR3 is CASTISLGANTGELFF. The DNA of the CDR3 is TGTGCCAGCACCATCTCGTTGGGCGCGAACACCGGGGAGCTGTTTTTT.

The chain is built from TRBV7-2 and TRBJ2-7, with D perhaps matching TRBD2 (6 bases). CDR1 and CDR2 (germline): SGHTA, FQGNSA. The CDR3 is 14 amino acids. The V end was cut by 5 bases, the J end by 5 bases, with 16 bases between. CDR3 sequence (DNA): TGTGCCAGCAGCAGGGGTAGCGGAAAGAACGAGCAGTACTTC. Translated, it gives CASSRGSGKNEQYF.

This rearrangement joins TRBV28 to TRBJ2-7; 11 bases are a match to TRBD2. CDR3 length equals 18 residues. V shed 1 base, J shed 5 bases, and the junction held 13 bases outside the gene matches. The germline CDR1 and CDR2 sequences are MDHEN and SYDVKM. CDR3 sequence (DNA): TGTGCCAGCAGTTTATCTGGTAGCGGGAGGGCCCGAGGTCACGAGCAGTACTTC. Translating it yields CASSLSGSGRARGHEQYF.

This chain connects TRBV6-5 to TRBJ2-7, with D possibly being TRBD2 (6 bases). The germline V and J ends were trimmed by 5 bases and 4 bases, with 15 bases remaining between them. Germline CDR1 reads MNHEY; CDR2 reads SVGAGI. The CDR3 sequence is 14 residues long. This CDR3 reads CASSRDSGPYEQYF. The CDR3 bases are TGTGCCAGCAGTCGCGATAGCGGACCGTACGAGCAGTACTTC.

V usage is TRBV11-2 and J usage is TRBJ2-6; perhaps TRBD1 as D (6 bases). CDR1 and CDR2 (germline): SGHAT, FQNNGV. The V end was cut by 4 bases, the J end by 3 bases, with 16 bases between. The CDR3 is 17 amino acids. For the CDR3, the DNA is TGTGCCAGCAGCTCCCCTGGCAGGGGCTATGGGGCCAACGTCCTGACTTTC. Protein product: CASSSPGRGYGANVLTF.

This clone was seen only a few times. The chain is built from TRBV7-9 and TRBJ1-2, with a tentative D call TRBD1 (5 bases). Germline CDR1 SEHNR, CDR2 FQNEAQ (reference sequence). CDR3 length: 13 amino acids. V lost 5 bases and J 7 bases, leaving 14 bases between the germline ends. The DNA of the CDR3 is TGTGCCAGCAGCCAGGGTGGGGTCGGTGGCTACACCTTC. This sequence encodes CASSQGGVGGYTF.

This chain links TRBV21-1 with TRBJ2-7; the table's TRBD2 call for D was not verified on the DNA. TRBV21-1 is flagged as a pseudogene. This CDR3 has 16 residues. CDR3 sequence (DNA): TGTGCCAGCAGCACGTCAACCGGGACTAGCATCTACGAGCAGTACTTC. It yields the protein CASSTSTGTSIYEQYF.

The chain recombines TRBV15 with TRBJ1-2; perhaps TRBD1 as D (6 bases). V lost 0 bases to trimming and J lost 2 bases, with 13 bases between them. CDR1 and CDR2 from the germline V gene are LNHNV and YYDKDF (reference sequence). CDR3 length: 16 residues. CDR3 in amino acids: CATSRDGAGDNYGYTF. In DNA form, the CDR3 reads TGTGCCACCAGCAGAGATGGGGCAGGGGACAACTATGGCTACACCTTC.

In nucleotides, the CDR3 is TGTGCCAGCAGTTTACCCGACAGGGTAAACACTGAAGCTTTCTTT. Residues: CASSLPDRVNTEAFF. The chain carries TRBV28 and TRBJ1-1, with 7 bases fitting TRBD1. CDR1 is MDHEN and CDR2 is SYDVKM in the germline V gene. With V trimmed by 2 bases and J by 2 bases, 5 bases remained unmatched. The length of the CDR3 is 15 residues.

This chain uses TRBV2 with TRBJ2-7, with TRBD2 identical over 7 bases. The V segment lost 7 bases and the J segment 1 base; nucleotides outside the gene matches: 7. CDR3 length: 14 amino acids. Germline V gives CDR1 SNHLY, CDR2 FYNNEI. The CDR3 sequence: CASTLPGGSYEQYF. CDR3 coding DNA: TGTGCCAGCACCCTGCCGGGAGGATCCTACGAGCAGTACTTC. Based on the CDR3 plus reference TRBV2 and TRBJ2-7, the full variable domain is EPEVTQTPSHQVTQMGQEVILRCVPISNHLYFYWYRQILGQKVEFLVSFYNNEISEKSEIFDDQFSVERPDGSNFTLKIRSTKLEDSAMYFCASTLPGGSYEQYFGPGTRLTVT.